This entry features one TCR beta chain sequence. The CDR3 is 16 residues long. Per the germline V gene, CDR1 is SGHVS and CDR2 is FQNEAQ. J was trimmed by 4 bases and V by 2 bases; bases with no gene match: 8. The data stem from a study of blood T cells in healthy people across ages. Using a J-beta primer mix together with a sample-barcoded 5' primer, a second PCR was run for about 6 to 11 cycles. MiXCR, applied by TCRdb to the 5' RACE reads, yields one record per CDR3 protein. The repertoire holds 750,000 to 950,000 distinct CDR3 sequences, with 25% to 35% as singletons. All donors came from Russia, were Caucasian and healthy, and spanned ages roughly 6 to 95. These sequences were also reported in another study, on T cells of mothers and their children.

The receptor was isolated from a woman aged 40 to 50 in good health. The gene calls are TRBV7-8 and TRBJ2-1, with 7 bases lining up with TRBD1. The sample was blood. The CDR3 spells CASSLLGGQSYNEQFF. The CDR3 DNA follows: TGTGCCAGCAGCTTATTAGGGGGACAGTCTTACAATGAGCAGTTCTTC.